The next 10 T cell receptor beta chains were all read from a single sample in a study of cytomegalovirus exposure and HLA in healthy donors. This PCR relied on a set of 60 Vbeta primers and 13 Jbeta primers. Sequencing used immunoSEQ multiplex PCR; TCRdb keeps in-frame clones, though not all of them. The sample holds about 130,000 clones, around three quarters seen once. Sequenced material: PBMCs. These receptor sequences come from a woman aged 60-75 years in good health and CMV-seropositive.

The chain combines TRBV18 with TRBJ1-2, with D possibly TRBD1 on 6 matching bases. The V gene lost 2 bases and the J gene lost 4 bases, with 14 bases spanning the gap. The CDR3 is made up of 15 amino acids. Per the germline V gene, CDR1 is KGHSH and CDR2 is LQKENI. The CDR3 spells CASSPDRSVSYGYTF. The CDR3 region has the DNA TGTGCCAGCTCACCAGACAGGAGTGTCTCCTATGGCTACACCTTC. Filled out from reference TRBV18 and TRBJ1-2, the complete variable domain reads NAGVMQNPRHLVRRRGQEARLRCSPMKGHSHVYWYRQLPEEGLKFMVYLQKENIIDESGMPKERFSAEFPKEGPSILRIQQVVRGDSAAYFCASSPDRSVSYGYTFGSGTRLTVV.

The rearrangement joins TRBV27 to TRBJ2-7; D is possibly TRBD1 (6 bases). The CDR3 runs 14 residues. The V end lost 4 bases, the J end lost 2 bases, and 12 bases lay between the germline ends. CDR1 MNHEY and CDR2 SMNVEV come from the germline V gene (reference sequence). This CDR3 reads CASSSKTGPYEQYF. CDR3 nucleotides: TGTGCCAGCAGTTCCAAGACAGGCCCCTACGAGCAGTACTTC.

The chain employs TRBV19 and TRBJ1-3, with 9 bases fitting TRBD1. Germline V gives CDR1 LNHDA, CDR2 SQIVND (reference sequence). V trimming: 6 bases; J trimming: 8 bases; junction bases outside the gene matches: 8. This CDR3 region has 14 residues. CDR3 coding DNA: TGTGCCAGTAGCCGACAGGGGGTGAGAGACACCATATATTTT. Protein product: CASSRQGVRDTIYF.

This clone has more than one count but fewer than ten. V is TRBV11-2 and J is TRBJ1-1; TRBD1 matches 7 bases. The CDR3 is 13 residues long. V was pared by 5 bases and J by 4 bases, with 4 bases of the junction left unmatched. Germline loops: CDR1 SGHAT, CDR2 FQNNGV. This CDR3 is CASSQRQGTEAFF. CDR3 sequence (DNA): TGTGCCAGCAGCCAAAGACAGGGCACTGAAGCTTTCTTT.

The V and J genes are TRBV4-3 and TRBJ1-1; D gene ambiguous. Germline loops: CDR1 LGHNA, CDR2 YSLEER. This CDR3 is 17 amino acids long. With 0 bases removed from V and 0 bases from J, the gap between germline ends came to 14 bases. The CDR3 DNA is TGCGCCAGCAGCCAAGATAGGTACACAGAGATGAACACTGAAGCTTTCTTT. It yields the protein CASSQDRYTEMNTEAFF.

The chain couples TRBV4-2 to TRBJ2-3; 14 bases are a match to TRBD2. Germline-derived CDR1 and CDR2 are LGHNA and YNFKEQ. The length of the CDR3 is 18 residues. Trimming at V came to 2 bases and at J to 2 bases, leaving 6 bases not matched to a gene. The CDR3 region has the DNA TGTGCCAGCAGCCAACGACCGGGACTAGCGGGGGACACAGATACGCAGTATTTT. This sequence encodes CASSQRPGLAGDTDTQYF.

This sequence joins TRBV15 and TRBJ1-5; D perhaps matches TRBD1 (5 bases). This CDR3 is 16 amino acids long. The V gene's germline CDR1 is LNHNV and CDR2 YYDKDF (reference sequence). The V end lost 1 base, the J end lost 3 bases, and 13 bases lay between the germline ends. CDR3 region: CATSRVKTVDNQPQHF. For the CDR3, the DNA is TGTGCCACCAGCAGAGTTAAGACAGTAGACAATCAGCCCCAGCATTTT. The whole variable domain, remainder taken from reference TRBV15 and TRBJ1-5, is DAMVIQNPRYQVTQFGKPVTLSCSQTLNHNVMYWYQQKSSQAPKLLFHYYDKDFNNEADTPDNFQSRRPNTSFCFLDIRSPGLGDTAMYLCATSRVKTVDNQPQHFGDGTRLSIL.

The chain carries TRBV7-2 and TRBJ1-2; D is unclear. The CDR3 length is 15 residues. V was cut by 2 bases and J by 0 bases, with 10 bases left in between. The germline V gene has CDR1 SGHTA and CDR2 FQGNSA. CDR3 in amino acids: CASSLNRRANYGYTF. For the CDR3, the DNA is TGTGCCAGCAGCTTAAATCGGAGAGCTAACTATGGCTACACCTTC.

The chain recombines TRBV5-4 with TRBJ2-1, with 8 bases that match TRBD1. In germline, CDR1 is SGHNT, CDR2 YYREEE (reference sequence). V lost 4 bases, J lost 1 base, and 4 bases stayed unmatched. This CDR3 is built from 15 residues. The DNA of the CDR3 is TGTGCCAGCAGCCCTGGGACAGGATCCTACAATGAGCAGTTCTTC. Protein sequence: CASSPGTGSYNEQFF.

The V and J genes are TRBV27 and TRBJ2-1; tentatively, D is TRBD1 (5 bases). Trimming shortened V by 3 bases and J by 8 bases, and 11 bases separated the two germline ends. This CDR3 is built from 13 residues. Germline-derived CDR1 and CDR2 are MNHEY and SMNVEV (reference sequence). CDR3: CASSFQGTDEQFF. CDR3 nucleotides: TGTGCCAGCAGTTTCCAGGGAACGGATGAGCAGTTCTTC.